This TCR beta chain came from a study of metastatic and nonmetastatic thyroid tumors. TCRdb called clones again from the PCR reads with MiXCR. The data contain under 45,000 clones, 25% to 30% of them seen just once; the ten biggest clones take up around 9.6%. Every patient was untreated before thyroid surgery. The CDR3 is made up of 13 amino acids. CDR1 and CDR2 (germline): MNHNS, SASEGT. The V and J ends lost 3 bases and 8 bases respectively, with 13 bases between them. This clone was recorded at least ten times. The chain joins TRBV6-1 to TRBJ1-2; D possibly corresponds to TRBD1 (5 bases). The TCR was taken from a male donor with papillary thyroid cancer or a benign thyroid nodule (not recorded which). Some clones in this sample may be carry-over from other donors' samples. Sample: blood. The CDR3 coding sequence is TGTGCCAGCAGTGATCGACATAAGGGGGGCTACACCTTC. It specifies CASSDRHKGGYTF.